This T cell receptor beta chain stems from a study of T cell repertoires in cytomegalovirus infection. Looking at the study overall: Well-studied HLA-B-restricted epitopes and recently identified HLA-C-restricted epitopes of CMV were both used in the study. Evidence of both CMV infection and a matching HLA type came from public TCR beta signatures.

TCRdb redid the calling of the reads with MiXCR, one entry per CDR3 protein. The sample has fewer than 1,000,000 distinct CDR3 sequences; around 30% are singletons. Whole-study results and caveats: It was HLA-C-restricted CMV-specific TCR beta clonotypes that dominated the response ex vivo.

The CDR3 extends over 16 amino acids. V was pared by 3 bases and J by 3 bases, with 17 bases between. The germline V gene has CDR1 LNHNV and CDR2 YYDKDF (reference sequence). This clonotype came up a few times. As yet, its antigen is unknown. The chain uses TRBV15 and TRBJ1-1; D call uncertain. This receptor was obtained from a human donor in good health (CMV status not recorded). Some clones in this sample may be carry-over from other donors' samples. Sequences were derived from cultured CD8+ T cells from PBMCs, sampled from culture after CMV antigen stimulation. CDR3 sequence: CATSSLTGDRDTEAFF. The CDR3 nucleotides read TGTGCCACCAGCAGTTTGACGGGCGACCGGGACACTGAAGCTTTCTTT.